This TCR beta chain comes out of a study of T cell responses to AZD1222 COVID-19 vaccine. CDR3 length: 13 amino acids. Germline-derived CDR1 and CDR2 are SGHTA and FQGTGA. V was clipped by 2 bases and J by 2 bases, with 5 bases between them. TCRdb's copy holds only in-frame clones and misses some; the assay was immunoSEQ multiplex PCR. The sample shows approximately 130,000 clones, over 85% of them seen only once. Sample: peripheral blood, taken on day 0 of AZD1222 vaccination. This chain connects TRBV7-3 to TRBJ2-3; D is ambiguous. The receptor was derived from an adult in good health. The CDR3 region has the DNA TGTGCCAGCAGCTTATCTATCACAGATACGCAGTATTTT. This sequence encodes CASSLSITDTQYF.